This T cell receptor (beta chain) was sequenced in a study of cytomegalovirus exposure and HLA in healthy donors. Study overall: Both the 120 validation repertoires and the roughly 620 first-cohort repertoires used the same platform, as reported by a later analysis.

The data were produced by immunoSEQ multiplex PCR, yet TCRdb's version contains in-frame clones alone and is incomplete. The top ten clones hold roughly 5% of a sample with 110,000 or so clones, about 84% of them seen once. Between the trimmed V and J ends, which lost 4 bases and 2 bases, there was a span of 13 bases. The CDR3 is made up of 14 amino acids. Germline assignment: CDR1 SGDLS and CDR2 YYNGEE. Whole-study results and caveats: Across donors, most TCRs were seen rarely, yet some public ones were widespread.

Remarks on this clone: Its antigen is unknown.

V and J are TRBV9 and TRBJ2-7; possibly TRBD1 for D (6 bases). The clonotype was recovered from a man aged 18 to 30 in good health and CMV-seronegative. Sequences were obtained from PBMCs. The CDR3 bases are TGTGCCAGCAGCCTCCGGGACATACCCTACGAGCAGTACTTC. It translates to CASSLRDIPYEQYF.